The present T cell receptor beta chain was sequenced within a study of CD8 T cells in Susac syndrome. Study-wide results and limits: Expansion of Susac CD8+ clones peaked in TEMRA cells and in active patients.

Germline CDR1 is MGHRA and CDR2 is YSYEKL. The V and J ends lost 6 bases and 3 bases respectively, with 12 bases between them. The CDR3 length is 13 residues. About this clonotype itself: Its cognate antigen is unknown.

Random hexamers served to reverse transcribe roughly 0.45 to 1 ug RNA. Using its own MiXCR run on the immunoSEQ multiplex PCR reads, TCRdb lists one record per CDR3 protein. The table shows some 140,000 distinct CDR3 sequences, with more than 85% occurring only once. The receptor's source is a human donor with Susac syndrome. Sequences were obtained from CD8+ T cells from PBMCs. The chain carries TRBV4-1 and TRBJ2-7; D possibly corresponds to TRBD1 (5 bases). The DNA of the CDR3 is TGCGCCAGCAGTATACAGGAAAGCTACGAGCAGTACTTC. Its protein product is CASSIQESYEQYF.